Sequencing of this T cell receptor (beta chain) was carried out in a study of blood T cell repertoires in COVID-19 (dated by TCRdb to 2020 to 2021). Describing the broader study: Samples covering the acute and convalescent phases of COVID-19 were provided by collaborators in the United States, Italy and Spain. Deeply sampled blood TCRbeta repertoires from subjects exposed to, actively infected with, or recovered from COVID-19 were included in the dataset. Samples were obtained from the ongoing ImmuneRACE study (first 160 participants) and from 1,200 or so subjects provided by 6 global collaborators. HLA class I and class II types, where available, came from metadata supplied by the sample provider rather than from assay-based typing. The repertoires were made available in a free public database intended to serve as a resource for research on the immune response to SARS-CoV-2. Nearly every sample came with metadata listing a de-identified subject ID, COVID-19 status, age in years and sex. The prospective study material was composed of cDNA or gDNA derived from T cells, B-cell-depleted T cells, or PBMCs. Results the study describes overall, beyond this receptor: Clinical and demographic metadata were provided uncurated, with the amount varying by source and participant.

TCRbeta CDR3 regions were amplified from genomic DNA by means of the immunoSEQ Assay, a bias-controlled multiplex PCR. The study's processing was this. The number of nucleated cells in each sample was estimated from the amplification of reference gene primers within the assay. Sequence reads were collapsed and filtered to measure the absolute abundance of every unique TCRbeta CDR3 rearrangement. For each sample, productive Simpson clonality was calculated as the square root of Simpson's diversity index over productive rearrangements. The immuneACCESS repertoire file appears here via TCRdb, limited to in-frame rearrangements. These files lack a portion of the clones; in checked studies, under half of the deficit traces to unresolved V genes, and the cause of the others is not known. V and J calls and clone size are copied from that table; D and trimming were computed from the DNA. A total of tens of thousands of clones appear in this sample, 85% to 90% of them only once. Roughly 9.5% of the sample goes to the ten largest clones.

The collaborating institutions used their own protocols to collect whole blood in K2EDTA tubes. For TCRbeta analysis, collaborators shipped samples in one of three forms: frozen whole blood, isolated PBMCs, or DNA extracted from either of those sample types. CDR1 and CDR2 were assigned from the germline V gene as KGHDR and SFDVKD. Measured from the cysteine to the phenylalanine, the CDR3 is 14 residues long. The retained sequence is limited to the CDR3, 42 bases, with the frame set at the first base. Cut back by 7 bases and 1 base, the V and J ends lie 10 bases apart. Notes on this clone: The antigen it recognizes is unknown. Nothing much larger sits one base from this clone, and base qualities are not available.

What was sequenced was peripheral blood. The clonotype was recovered from a man aged 25 to 40 with active or convalescent COVID-19. The V and J genes are TRBV24-1 and TRBJ1-5; possibly the D gene is TRBD1, per 6 matching bases. DNA sequence: TGTGCCACCAGCGGGACACGGAGCAATCAGCCCCAGCATTTT. The translation is CATSGTRSNQPQHF.